The 27 T cell receptor beta chains below all came from one sample that was sequenced in a study of blood T cell repertoires in COVID-19. Data came from immunoSEQ multiplex PCR; TCRdb stores just in-frame clones and leaves some out. The sample includes about 120,000 clones, under 80% of them seen just once. The sequencing sample was made of peripheral blood. These receptors all come from an older man with acute or convalescent COVID-19.

The chain has TRBV7-9 and TRBJ2-3, with 9 positions matching TRBD2. The V and J ends lost 9 bases and 5 bases, in that order; junction bases with no gene match: 6. Germline assignment: CDR1 SEHNR and CDR2 FQNEAQ (reference sequence). The length of the CDR3 is 13 residues. The CDR3 sequence is CASGAGGEDTQYF. The CDR3 bases are TGTGCCAGTGGAGCGGGGGGAGAAGATACGCAGTATTTT.

The J gene is TRBJ1-2, the V gene TRBV11-1, with 10 bases that match TRBD1. This CDR3 has 15 residues. V lost 0 bases and J lost 7; bases outside the gene matches: 5. Germline assignment: CDR1 SGHAT and CDR2 FQDESV (reference sequence). CDR3 sequence (DNA): TGTGCCAGCAGCTTAGCTCTGGACAGGGGGTCTGGCTACACCTTC. This gives the protein CASSLALDRGSGYTF.

This clone was seen more than once but under ten times. V usage is TRBV12-3 or TRBV12-4 and J usage is TRBJ2-1; D possibly corresponds to TRBD1 (5 bases). V lost 2 bases and J lost 8, with 10 bases in between. The CDR3 loop spans 13 amino acids. The CDR3, as DNA: TGTGCCAGCAGTTTAAATCAGGGTGATGAGCAGTTCTTC. Translation: CASSLNQGDEQFF.

The genes are TRBV7-2 and TRBJ2-3; 7 nucleotides line up with TRBD2. Germline V gene data show CDR1 as SGHTA and CDR2 as FQGNSA. Losses at the gene ends were 7 bases for V and 0 bases for J; bases not matched to a gene: 7. This CDR3 has 15 amino acids. As DNA, the CDR3 is TGTGCCAGCAACCGGCTCGGGGGGAGCACAGATACGCAGTATTTT. It is translated as CASNRLGGSTDTQYF.

This clone has just a few counts. V usage is TRBV3-1 (or the pseudogene TRBV3-2) and J usage is TRBJ1-4; a weak D match, TRBD1 (5 bases). V was pared by 8 bases and J by 1 base, with 11 bases between. Germline CDR1 reads LGHDT; CDR2 reads YNNKEL (reference sequence). CDR3 length: 14 amino acids. CDR3 nucleotide sequence: TGTGCCAGCGGGGGGGGGATAACTAATGAAAAACTGTTTTTT. Translation: CASGGGITNEKLFF.

V gene TRBV11-3 combines with J gene TRBJ1-2, with D uncertain. Germline CDR1 reads SGHNT; CDR2 reads YENEEA. This CDR3 is 13 amino acids long. The V gene lost 5 bases and the J gene lost 0 bases, with 7 bases spanning the gap. The CDR3 loop reads CASSQISNYGYTF. The CDR3 DNA follows: TGTGCCAGCAGCCAGATTTCTAACTATGGCTACACCTTC.

The chain has TRBV18 and TRBJ2-1, with a possible D match to TRBD2 (5 bases). This CDR3 contains 12 residues. From germline, CDR1 is KGHSH and CDR2 LQKENI. Trimming stripped 1 base from V and 9 bases from J, with 7 bases between. The chain's CDR3 is CASSPLGSEQFF. The CDR3 DNA reads TGTGCCAGCTCACCACTGGGGAGTGAGCAGTTCTTC.

A single count supports this clone. The chain joins TRBV29-1 to TRBJ2-1; D may be TRBD2 (5 bases). V was shortened by 4 bases and J by 1 base, with 11 bases between the two germline ends. CDR3 length: 14 residues. Germline V CDR1 and CDR2: SQVTM, ANQGSEA. The DNA of the CDR3 is TGCAGCGTTGCGCGAGGGCTGTCCTACAATGAGCAGTTCTTC. This translates into CSVARGLSYNEQFF.

The gene calls are TRBV5-6 and TRBJ1-5; weak D call: TRBD1 (5 bases). V lost 7 bases to trimming and J lost 7 bases, with 30 bases between them. CDR3 size: 18 residues. The germline CDR1 and CDR2 sequences are SGHDT and YYEEEE. The CDR3 region has the DNA TGTGCCAGCCATTCATTAAGGGCAGGGAGGATTCAGGGCCAGCCCCAGCATTTT. Translation gives CASHSLRAGRIQGQPQHF.

The CDR3 is CASGQGYGYTF. CDR3 sequence (DNA): TGTGCCAGTGGACAGGGATACGGCTACACCTTC. The gene calls are TRBV12-3 or TRBV12-4 and TRBJ1-2, with 8 positions matching TRBD1. There are 11 residues in the CDR3. With V trimmed by 9 bases and J by 8 bases, 5 bases remained unmatched.

This clone was seen only a few times. The rearrangement uses TRBV12-3 or TRBV12-4 and TRBJ2-2, with D possibly being TRBD1 (5 bases). The CDR3 runs 13 residues. Trimming shortened V by 5 bases and J by 5 bases, and 9 bases separated the two germline ends. Written as DNA, the CDR3 is TGTGCCAGCAGTAATTACAGGACCGGGGAGCTGTTTTTT. It codes for CASSNYRTGELFF.

The rearrangement links TRBV27 to TRBJ2-7; 8 nucleotides line up with TRBD1. This CDR3 has 14 residues. Germline CDR1 MNHEY, CDR2 SMNVEV (reference sequence). The J segment lost 6 bases and the V segment lost 6 bases, leaving 10 bases of the junction unmatched. CDR3 loop: CASRGIQQGVEQYF. In DNA form, the CDR3 reads TGTGCCAGCAGGGGGATACAACAGGGGGTCGAGCAGTACTTC.

This clone was detected once. This sequence joins TRBV5-8 and TRBJ1-6; 10 nucleotides agree with TRBD1. J gave up 5 bases and V 3 bases, and 2 bases lay outside the gene matches. Looked up from germline, CDR1 is SGHTS and CDR2 is YDEGEE. The CDR3 is 15 amino acids. CDR3 region: CASSWDRGHNSPLHF. CDR3 sequence (DNA): TGTGCCAGCAGCTGGGACAGGGGCCATAATTCACCCCTCCACTTT.

This chain uses TRBV7-2 with TRBJ2-7, with unresolved D. V dropped 5 bases and J dropped 3 bases, with 11 bases sitting between them. The CDR3 spans 13 residues. Looked up from germline, CDR1 is SGHTA and CDR2 is FQGNSA. The DNA for the CDR3 is TGTGCCAGCAGCCCCCCCGAGATCTACGAGCAGTACTTC. The encoded protein is CASSPPEIYEQYF.

V is TRBV12-3 or TRBV12-4 and J is TRBJ2-7, with a possible D match to TRBD2 (5 bases). CDR3 length equals 13 residues. Trimming shortened V by 3 bases and J by 0 bases, and 6 bases separated the two germline ends. Here the CDR3 DNA reads TGTGCCAGCAGTTTGGACTTCTCCTACGAGCAGTACTTC. Protein: CASSLDFSYEQYF.

The rearrangement joins TRBV5-6 to TRBJ2-7; 8 bases map to TRBD2. Germline values: CDR1 SGHDT, CDR2 YYEEEE. V lost 5 bases, J lost 0 bases, and 7 bases stayed unmatched. The CDR3 has 15 residues. As DNA, the CDR3 is TGTGCCAGCAGTTCTAGCGGGCCGAGCTCCTACGAGCAGTACTTC. Encoded protein: CASSSSGPSSYEQYF.

The rearrangement joins TRBV12-3 or TRBV12-4 to TRBJ2-5; possible D gene TRBD2, 6 bases. The CDR3 spans 13 residues. V lost 1 base and J 7 bases, leaving 10 bases between the germline ends. CDR3 nucleotide sequence: TGTGCCAGCAGTTTAGGAGGGGAGGCGACCCAGTACTTC. This codes for CASSLGGEATQYF.

V and J are TRBV5-1 and TRBJ2-1; 8 nucleotides line up with TRBD1. The CDR3 spans 14 residues. Unmatched junction bases numbered 0, after V lost 4 bases and J lost 0 bases. CDR1 is SGHRS, CDR2 YFSETQ, per germline. The CDR3 spells CASSGQGSYNEQFF. For the CDR3, the DNA is TGCGCCAGCAGCGGACAGGGCTCCTACAATGAGCAGTTCTTC.

V usage is TRBV30 and J usage is TRBJ1-6; 10 nucleotides align to TRBD1. The CDR3 is 15 amino acids. Germline V gene lookup returns CDR1 GTSNPN and CDR2 SVGIG (reference sequence). J gave up 10 bases and V 2 bases, and 8 bases lay outside the gene matches. The CDR3 is CAWSFSGTGASPLHF. The CDR3 DNA sequence: TGTGCCTGGAGTTTTTCCGGGACAGGGGCCTCACCCCTCCACTTT.

The genes are TRBV11-2 and TRBJ1-4; possibly TRBD1 for D (5 bases). V lost 1 base to trimming and J lost 5 bases, with 11 bases between them. Germline V gives CDR1 SGHAT, CDR2 FQNNGV. This CDR3 is 15 amino acids long. The CDR3 DNA reads TGTGCCAGCAGCTTAGGGGGGACTACCAATGAAAAACTGTTTTTT. Residues: CASSLGGTTNEKLFF.

This chain uses TRBV7-2 with TRBJ1-1; 9 bases are shared with TRBD1. The CDR3 has 15 amino acids. The ends lost 5 bases at V and 7 bases at J; junction bases unmatched: 11. In germline, CDR1 is SGHTA, CDR2 FQGNSA. This CDR3 reads CASSLQGALIGEAFF. The CDR3 coding sequence is TGTGCCAGCAGCCTACAGGGGGCTTTGATTGGTGAAGCTTTCTTT.

This chain connects TRBV6-5 to TRBJ1-6; no firm D call. Looked up from germline, CDR1 is MNHEY and CDR2 is SVGAGI. V was cut by 3 bases and J by 8 bases, with 17 bases left in between. The CDR3 is 16 residues long. The CDR3 coding sequence is TGTGCCAGCAGTTATGAGGGCACCCAAATTGATTCACCCCTCCACTTT. This sequence encodes CASSYEGTQIDSPLHF.

This clone appeared a few times. The chain links TRBV7-9 to TRBJ2-1, with 10 bases fitting TRBD2. V shed 0 bases, J shed 5 bases, and the junction held 4 bases outside the gene matches. Germline V gives CDR1 SEHNR, CDR2 FQNEAQ (reference sequence). CDR3 length: 16 residues. CDR3 sequence reads: CASSLALAGAHNEQFF. Written as DNA, the CDR3 is TGTGCCAGCAGCTTAGCGCTAGCGGGGGCGCACAATGAGCAGTTCTTC.

The chain carries TRBV5-1 and TRBJ1-6; 9 bases are a match to TRBD1. This CDR3 has 14 amino acids. Germline values: CDR1 SGHRS, CDR2 YFSETQ. Germline trimming cut 2 bases from V and 8 bases from J; bases unmatched to any gene: 2. CDR3 DNA: TGCGCCAGCAGCTTACAGGGGGCGGATTCACCCCTCCACTTT. Translating gives CASSLQGADSPLHF.

This clone was observed many times. The chain couples TRBV5-4 to TRBJ1-6; D unresolved. This CDR3 contains 14 residues. CDR1 SGHNT and CDR2 YYREEE come from the germline V gene (reference sequence). Trimming took off 0 bases at V and 9 bases at J, with 10 bases between the two ends. CDR3 protein: CASSLGAEGSPLHF. CDR3 DNA: TGTGCCAGCAGCTTGGGTGCAGAGGGTTCACCCCTCCACTTT.

This clone was seen once. CDR3 sequence (DNA): TGTGCCAGCAGTGCCCGAATATCAGGGGTTGAGTTCGGGTACGAGCAGTACTTC. Its translation: CASSARISGVEFGYEQYF. This sequence joins TRBV6-1 and TRBJ2-7; possibly TRBD1 for D (6 bases). Germline CDR1 MNHNS, CDR2 SASEGT. Trimming took 4 bases from V and 4 from J, leaving 26 bases between them. The CDR3 contains 18 residues.

The chain joins TRBV5-6 to TRBJ1-4; 7 nucleotides agree with TRBD1. V shed 2 bases and J 10 bases; nucleotides not matched to a gene: 2. Germline V gene sequence: CDR1 SGHDT, CDR2 YYEEEE. There are 12 residues in the CDR3. DNA for the CDR3: TGTGCCAGCAGCTTCGCAGGGGGAAAACTGTTTTTT. This sequence encodes CASSFAGGKLFF.